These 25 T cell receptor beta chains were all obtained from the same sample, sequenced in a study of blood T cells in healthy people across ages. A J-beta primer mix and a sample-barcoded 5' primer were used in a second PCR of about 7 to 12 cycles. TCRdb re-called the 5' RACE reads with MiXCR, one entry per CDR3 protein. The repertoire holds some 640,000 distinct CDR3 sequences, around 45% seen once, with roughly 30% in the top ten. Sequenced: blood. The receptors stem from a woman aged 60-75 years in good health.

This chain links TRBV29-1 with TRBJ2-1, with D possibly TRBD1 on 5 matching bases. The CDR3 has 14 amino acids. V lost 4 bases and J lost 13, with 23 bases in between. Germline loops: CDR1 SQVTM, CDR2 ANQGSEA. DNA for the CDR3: TGCAGCGTTGTGCGAACAGGATTAGAAGAGACCCAGTTCTTC. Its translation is CSVVRTGLEETQFF.

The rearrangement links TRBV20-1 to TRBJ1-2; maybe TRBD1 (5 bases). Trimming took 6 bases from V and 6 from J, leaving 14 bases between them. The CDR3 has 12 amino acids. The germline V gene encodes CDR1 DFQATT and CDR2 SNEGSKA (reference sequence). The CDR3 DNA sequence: TGCAGTGCGGGTAGGGGCCAGGATGGCTACACCTTC. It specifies CSAGRGQDGYTF.

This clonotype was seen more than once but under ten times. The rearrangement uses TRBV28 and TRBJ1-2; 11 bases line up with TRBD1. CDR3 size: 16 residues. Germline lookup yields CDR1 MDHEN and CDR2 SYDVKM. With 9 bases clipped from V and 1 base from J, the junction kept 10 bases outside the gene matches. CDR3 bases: TGTGCCAGTACCTCGGGACAGGGGGTTTTTAACTATGGCTACACCTTC. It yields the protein CASTSGQGVFNYGYTF.

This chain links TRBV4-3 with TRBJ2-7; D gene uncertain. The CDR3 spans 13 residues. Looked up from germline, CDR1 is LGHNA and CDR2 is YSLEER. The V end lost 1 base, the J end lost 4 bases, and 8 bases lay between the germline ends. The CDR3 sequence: CASSQGFPYEQYF. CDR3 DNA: TGCGCCAGCAGCCAAGGTTTCCCTTACGAGCAGTACTTC.

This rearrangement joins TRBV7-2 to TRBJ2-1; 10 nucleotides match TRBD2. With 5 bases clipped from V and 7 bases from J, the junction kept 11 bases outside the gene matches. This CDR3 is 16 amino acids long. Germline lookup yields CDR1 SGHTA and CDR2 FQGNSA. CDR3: CASSHNGLAALNEQFF. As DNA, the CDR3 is TGTGCCAGCAGCCACAACGGACTAGCGGCTCTTAATGAGCAGTTCTTC.

The CDR3 DNA reads as TGTGCCAGCAGTGTCGGGTTCAACTATGGCTACACCTTC. This sequence encodes CASSVGFNYGYTF. The gene calls are TRBV25-1 and TRBJ1-2; D unclear. Germline CDR1 and CDR2: MGHDK and SYGVNS. V lost 4 bases, J lost 2 bases, and 8 bases lay in between. This CDR3 has 13 amino acids.

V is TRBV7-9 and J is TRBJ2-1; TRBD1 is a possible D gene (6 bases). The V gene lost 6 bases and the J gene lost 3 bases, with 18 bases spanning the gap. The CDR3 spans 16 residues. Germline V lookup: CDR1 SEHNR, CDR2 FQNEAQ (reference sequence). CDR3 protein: CASRQPRTVNYNEQFF. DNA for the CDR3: TGTGCCAGCAGGCAGCCTCGGACAGTAAACTACAATGAGCAGTTCTTC.

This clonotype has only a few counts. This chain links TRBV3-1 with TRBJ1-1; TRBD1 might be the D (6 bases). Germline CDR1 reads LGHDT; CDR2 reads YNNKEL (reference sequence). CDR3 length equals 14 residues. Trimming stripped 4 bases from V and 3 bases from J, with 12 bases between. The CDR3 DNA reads TGTGCCAGCAGCCTAGCCGGACAGTACACTGAAGCTTTCTTT. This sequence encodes CASSLAGQYTEAFF.

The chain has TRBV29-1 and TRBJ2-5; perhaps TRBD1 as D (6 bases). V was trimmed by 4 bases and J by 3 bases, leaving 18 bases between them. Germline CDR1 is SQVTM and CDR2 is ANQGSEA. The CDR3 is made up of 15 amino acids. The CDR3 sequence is CSVGGFIRGKETQYF. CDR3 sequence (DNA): TGCAGCGTTGGGGGTTTCATCAGGGGTAAAGAGACCCAGTACTTC.

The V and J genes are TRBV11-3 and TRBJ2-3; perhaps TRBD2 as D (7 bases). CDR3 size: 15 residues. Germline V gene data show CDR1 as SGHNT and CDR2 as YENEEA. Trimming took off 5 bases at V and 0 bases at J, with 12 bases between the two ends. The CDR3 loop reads CASSKGGISTDTQYF. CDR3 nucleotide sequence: TGTGCCAGCAGCAAGGGGGGGATAAGCACAGATACGCAGTATTTT.

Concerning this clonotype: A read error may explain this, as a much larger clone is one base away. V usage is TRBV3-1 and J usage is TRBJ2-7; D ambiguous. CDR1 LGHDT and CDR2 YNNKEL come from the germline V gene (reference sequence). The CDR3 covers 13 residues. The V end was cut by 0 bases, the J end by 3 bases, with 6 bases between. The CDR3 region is CASSQEGIYEQYF. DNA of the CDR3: TGTGCCAGCAGCCAAGAGGGGATCTACGAGCAGTACTTC.

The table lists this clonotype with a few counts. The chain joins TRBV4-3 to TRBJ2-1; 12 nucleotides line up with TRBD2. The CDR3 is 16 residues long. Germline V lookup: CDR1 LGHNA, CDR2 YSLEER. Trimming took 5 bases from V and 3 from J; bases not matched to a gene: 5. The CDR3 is CASSARTSGVYNEQFF. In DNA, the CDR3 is TGCGCCAGCAGCGCCCGGACTAGCGGGGTCTACAATGAGCAGTTCTTC.

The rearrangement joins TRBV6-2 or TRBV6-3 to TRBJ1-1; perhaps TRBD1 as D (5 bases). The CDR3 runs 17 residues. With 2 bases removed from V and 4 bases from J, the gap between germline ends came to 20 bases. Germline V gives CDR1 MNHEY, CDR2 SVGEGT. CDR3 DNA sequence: TGTGCCAGCAGTTACGGGAGAATCAGGGAGGGATTCACTGAAGCTTTCTTT. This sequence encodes CASSYGRIREGFTEAFF.

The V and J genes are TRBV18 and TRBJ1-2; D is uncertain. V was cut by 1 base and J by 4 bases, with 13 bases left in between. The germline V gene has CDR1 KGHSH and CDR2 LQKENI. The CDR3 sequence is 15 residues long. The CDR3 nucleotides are TGTGCCAGCTCACCACTGGGCGGGAGAGCCTATGGCTACACCTTC. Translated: CASSPLGGRAYGYTF.

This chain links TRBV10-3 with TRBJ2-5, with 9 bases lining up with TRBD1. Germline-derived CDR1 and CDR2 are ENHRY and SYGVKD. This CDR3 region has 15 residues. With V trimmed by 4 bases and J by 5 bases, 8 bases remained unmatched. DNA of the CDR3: TGTGCCATCAGTGTTACAGGGGGCTTGATGGAGACCCAGTACTTC. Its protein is CAISVTGGLMETQYF.

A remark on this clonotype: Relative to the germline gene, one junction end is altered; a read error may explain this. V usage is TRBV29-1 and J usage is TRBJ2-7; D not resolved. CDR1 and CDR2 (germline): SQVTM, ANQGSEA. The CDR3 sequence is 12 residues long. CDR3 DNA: TGCAGCGTTGAAGATCAGTCCTACGAGCGGTACTTC. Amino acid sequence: CSVEDQSYERYF.

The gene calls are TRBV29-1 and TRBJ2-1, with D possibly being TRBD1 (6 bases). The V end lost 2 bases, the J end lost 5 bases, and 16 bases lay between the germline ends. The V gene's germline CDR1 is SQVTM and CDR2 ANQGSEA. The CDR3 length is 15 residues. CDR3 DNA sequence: TGCAGCGTTGAACCTACAGGGACGAGAAACAATGAGCAGTTCTTC. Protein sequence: CSVEPTGTRNNEQFF.

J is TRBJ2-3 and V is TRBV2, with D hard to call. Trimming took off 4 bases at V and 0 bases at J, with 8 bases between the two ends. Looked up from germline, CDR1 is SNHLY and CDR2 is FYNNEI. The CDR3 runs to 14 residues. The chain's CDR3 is CASSVGDSTDTQYF. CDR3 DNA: TGTGCCAGCAGTGTGGGTGATAGCACAGATACGCAGTATTTT.

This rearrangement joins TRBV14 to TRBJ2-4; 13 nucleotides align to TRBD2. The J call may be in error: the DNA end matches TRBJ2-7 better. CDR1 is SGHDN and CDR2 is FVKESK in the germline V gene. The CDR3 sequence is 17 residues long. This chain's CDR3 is CASSQGGGTSGMSEQYF. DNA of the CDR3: TGTGCCAGCAGCCAAGGTGGTGGGACTAGCGGGATGAGCGAGCAGTACTTC.

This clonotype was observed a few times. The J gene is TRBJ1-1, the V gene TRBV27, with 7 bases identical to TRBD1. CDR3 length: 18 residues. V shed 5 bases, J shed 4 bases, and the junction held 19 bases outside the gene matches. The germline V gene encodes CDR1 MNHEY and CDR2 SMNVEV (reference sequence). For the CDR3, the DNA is TGTGCCAGCAGTGTTCTAGGGGGCGATGGGGATCGGGGCACTGAAGCTTTCTTT. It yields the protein CASSVLGGDGDRGTEAFF.

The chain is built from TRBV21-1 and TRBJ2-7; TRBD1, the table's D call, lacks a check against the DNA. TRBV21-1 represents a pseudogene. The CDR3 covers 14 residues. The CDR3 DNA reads TGTGCCAGCAGCTCCCGGGACAACTCCTACGAGCAGTACTTC. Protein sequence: CASSSRDNSYEQYF.

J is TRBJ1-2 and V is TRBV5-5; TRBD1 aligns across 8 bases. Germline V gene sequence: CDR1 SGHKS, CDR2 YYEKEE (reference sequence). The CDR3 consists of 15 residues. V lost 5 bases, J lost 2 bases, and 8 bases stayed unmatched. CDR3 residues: CASSYSRGQNYGYTF. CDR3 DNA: TGTGCCAGCAGTTATTCCAGGGGGCAGAACTATGGCTACACCTTC.

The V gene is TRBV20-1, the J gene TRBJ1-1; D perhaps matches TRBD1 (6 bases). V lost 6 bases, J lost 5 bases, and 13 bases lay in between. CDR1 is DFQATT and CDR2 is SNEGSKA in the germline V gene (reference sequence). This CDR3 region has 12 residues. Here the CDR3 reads CSAAKGGTEAFF. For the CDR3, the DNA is TGCAGTGCCGCAAAAGGGGGGACTGAAGCTTTCTTT.

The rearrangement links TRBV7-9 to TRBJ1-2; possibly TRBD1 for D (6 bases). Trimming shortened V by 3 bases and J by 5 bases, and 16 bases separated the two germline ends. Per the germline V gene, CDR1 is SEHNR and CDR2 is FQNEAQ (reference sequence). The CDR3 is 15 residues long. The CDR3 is CASSLGQADPYGYTF. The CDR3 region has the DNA TGTGCCAGCAGCTTGGGACAAGCCGACCCATATGGCTACACCTTC.

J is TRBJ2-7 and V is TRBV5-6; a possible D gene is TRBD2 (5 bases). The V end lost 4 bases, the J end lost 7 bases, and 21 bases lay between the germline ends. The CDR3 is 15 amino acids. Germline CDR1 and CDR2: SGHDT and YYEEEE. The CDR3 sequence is CASSPGPSGYNEQYF. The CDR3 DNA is TGTGCCAGCAGCCCCGGACCCTCGGGGTACAATGAGCAGTACTTC. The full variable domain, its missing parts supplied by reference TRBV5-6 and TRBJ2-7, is DAGVTQSPTHLIKTRGQQVTLRCSPKSGHDTVSWYQQALGQGPQFIFQYYEEEERQRGNFPDRFSGHQFPNYSSELNVNALLLGDSALYLCASSPGPSGYNEQYFGPGTRLTVT.